Below are 23 T cell receptor beta chains sequenced from a single sample in a study of beta chain features in type 1 diabetes. Expressed TCRB transcripts were sequenced because the entire RNA isolate underwent reverse transcription. The table came from immunoSEQ multiplex PCR; TCRdb's copy has only in-frame clones and leaves some out. The sample comprises about half a million clones, 25% to 35% of which are singletons, and about 0.06% rests with the top ten. Material for sequencing was naive CD4+ T cells from blood. These receptors originate from a man aged 18-30 years in good health.

The chain has TRBV30 and TRBJ1-5; D is unclear. V lost 1 base to trimming and J lost 5 bases, with 9 bases between them. CDR1 GTSNPN and CDR2 SVGIG come from the germline V gene (reference sequence). The CDR3 totals 13 residues. DNA of the CDR3: TGTGCCTGGAGTGAAGACGGTTATCAGCCCCAGCATTTT. Its translation is CAWSEDGYQPQHF.

V gene TRBV7-2 combines with J gene TRBJ1-2; 9 positions agree with TRBD1. V lost 5 bases, J lost 8 bases, and 6 bases stayed unmatched. The CDR3 is 13 residues long. Germline CDR1 reads SGHTA; CDR2 reads FQGNSA. CDR3 coding DNA: TGTGCCAGCAGCGCACAGGGGGCTCGCGGCTACACCTTC. Amino acid sequence: CASSAQGARGYTF.

The chain uses TRBV28 and TRBJ2-5; 7 nucleotides agree with TRBD2. Losses at the gene ends were 6 bases for V and 4 bases for J; bases not matched to a gene: 8. In germline, CDR1 is MDHEN, CDR2 SYDVKM. This CDR3 comprises 14 residues. CDR3 amino acids: CASRQLARGETQYF. The CDR3 region has the DNA TGTGCCAGCAGGCAACTAGCGCGCGGAGAGACCCAGTACTTC.

This clone appeared a single time. The chain couples TRBV25-1 to TRBJ1-1; TRBD1 matches 7 bases. V was pared by 4 bases and J by 5 bases, with 7 bases of the junction left unmatched. Germline V CDR1 and CDR2: MGHDK, SYGVNS. The CDR3 is 14 amino acids. The DNA of the CDR3 is TGTGCCAGCAGTGTTCAGGGGGGTGGGACTGAAGCTTTCTTT. It codes for CASSVQGGGTEAFF.

This clone was seen a handful of times. The rearrangement links TRBV29-1 to TRBJ2-7; maybe TRBD1 (6 bases). Germline V CDR1 and CDR2: SQVTM, ANQGSEA. V lost 1 base to trimming and J lost 5 bases, with 18 bases between them. This CDR3 spans 15 amino acids. For the CDR3, the DNA is TGCAGCGTTGAAGGGTCGCCAGGGGAATCGGACGAGCAGTACTTC. It yields the protein CSVEGSPGESDEQYF.

This clone was counted only a few times. The CDR3 DNA reads TGTGCCAGCCTTGGGTCTGGGGCCAACGTCCTGACTTTC. Protein: CASLGSGANVLTF. The chain links TRBV6-1 to TRBJ2-6; D remains ambiguous. Germline values: CDR1 MNHNS, CDR2 SASEGT. V lost 8 bases and J 1 base, leaving 6 bases between the germline ends. This CDR3 is built from 13 residues.

The J gene is TRBJ2-7, the V gene TRBV18, with 11 bases that match TRBD2. The V gene's germline CDR1 is KGHSH and CDR2 LQKENI. V lost 6 bases and J lost 5; bases outside the gene matches: 6. This CDR3 region has 14 residues. The CDR3 spells CASSPTSGSHEQYF. As DNA, the CDR3 is TGTGCCAGCTCCCCAACTAGCGGGAGCCACGAGCAGTACTTC.

This clone was detected only a few times. V gene TRBV30 combines with J gene TRBJ1-1, with D possibly TRBD1 on 6 matching bases. This CDR3 spans 14 amino acids. Germline V gene data show CDR1 as GTSNPN and CDR2 as SVGIG (reference sequence). V was pared by 3 bases and J by 4 bases, with 15 bases between. CDR3 loop: CAWRPTGGGTEAFF. CDR3 DNA: TGTGCCTGGAGACCCACAGGAGGGGGCACTGAAGCTTTCTTT.

This clone was picked up a small number of times. V is TRBV29-1 and J is TRBJ1-1; 7 nucleotides match TRBD1. After removal of 6 bases from V and 0 bases from J, the junction contained 10 bases not matched to a gene. There are 15 residues in the CDR3. Per germline, CDR1 SQVTM and CDR2 ANQGSEA. The CDR3 coding sequence is TGCAGCGTCGCCGGGACAGAAAACATGAACACTGAAGCTTTCTTT. This codes for CSVAGTENMNTEAFF.

V usage is TRBV30 and J usage is TRBJ2-4; 8 bases are a match to TRBD2. CDR1 GTSNPN and CDR2 SVGIG come from the germline V gene (reference sequence). This CDR3 region has 13 residues. With V trimmed by 2 bases and J by 8 bases, 5 bases remained unmatched. Here the CDR3 DNA reads TGTGCCTGGAGTCCGAGCGGGAGCCACATTCAGTACTTC. Translation gives CAWSPSGSHIQYF.

V gene TRBV7-2 combines with J gene TRBJ2-1; no definite D call. V shed 4 bases and J shed 4 bases, with 11 bases lying between them. In germline, CDR1 is SGHTA, CDR2 FQGNSA. The CDR3 is 14 residues long. The CDR3 region has the DNA TGTGCCAGCAGCTCCGATACGGCTTACAATGAGCAGTTCTTC. Its translation: CASSSDTAYNEQFF.

The chain has TRBV9 and TRBJ2-5; D gene unclear. The CDR3 extends over 13 amino acids. The V end lost 3 bases, the J end lost 1 base, and 7 bases lay between the germline ends. The germline gives CDR1 SGDLS, CDR2 YYNGEE. CDR3 in amino acids: CASSGLIQETQYF. The CDR3, as DNA: TGTGCCAGCAGCGGACTGATCCAAGAGACCCAGTACTTC.

The V gene is TRBV5-1, the J gene TRBJ2-7; D is ambiguous. Germline-derived CDR1 and CDR2 are SGHRS and YFSETQ. This CDR3 spans 13 amino acids. V was cut by 3 bases and J by 7 bases, with 14 bases left in between. The CDR3: CASSWASIGEQYF. The CDR3 nucleotides read TGCGCCAGCAGCTGGGCCTCAATAGGGGAGCAGTACTTC.

This clone was counted only a few times. The J gene is TRBJ2-3, the V gene TRBV30; the D is unclear. Trimming took off 0 bases at V and 2 bases at J, with 3 bases between the two ends. Germline CDR1 and CDR2: GTSNPN and SVGIG (reference sequence). The CDR3 extends over 12 amino acids. The CDR3 DNA reads TGTGCCTGGAGTGTCAACACAGATACGCAGTATTTT. It encodes CAWSVNTDTQYF.

The V gene is TRBV30, the J gene TRBJ2-6, with D hard to call. V lost 3 bases and J lost 2, with 8 bases in between. This CDR3 spans 14 amino acids. Germline V CDR1 and CDR2: GTSNPN, SVGIG (reference sequence). The CDR3 loop is CAWSQPTGANVLTF. CDR3 sequence (DNA): TGTGCCTGGAGCCAGCCCACTGGGGCCAACGTCCTGACTTTC.

V is TRBV4-2 and J is TRBJ2-7, with D maybe TRBD1 (6 bases). The V and J ends lost 6 bases and 1 base respectively, with 10 bases between them. The CDR3 consists of 13 residues. Looked up from germline, CDR1 is LGHNA and CDR2 is YNFKEQ. CDR3 residues: CASSGTFSYEQYF. The CDR3 bases are TGTGCCAGCAGTGGGACATTTTCCTACGAGCAGTACTTC.

This clone has a handful of counts. The chain couples TRBV29-1 to TRBJ1-2; perhaps TRBD1 as D (6 bases). This CDR3 has 12 amino acids. CDR1 SQVTM and CDR2 ANQGSEA come from the germline V gene. V lost 5 bases and J lost 4, with 11 bases in between. CDR3 protein: CSVFTGTYGYTF. In DNA form, the CDR3 reads TGCAGCGTTTTTACAGGGACCTATGGCTACACCTTC.

This clone was picked up a small number of times. The chain uses TRBV19 and TRBJ1-2; 8 nucleotides match TRBD1. Germline CDR1 and CDR2: LNHDA and SQIVND (reference sequence). The CDR3 loop spans 15 amino acids. Unmatched junction bases numbered 9, after V lost 3 bases and J lost 6 bases. CDR3 bases: TGTGCCAGTAGTATGATAGCAGGGGGCACAAATGGCTACACCTTC. It encodes CASSMIAGGTNGYTF.

This clone was seen only a few times. The chain uses TRBV28 and TRBJ2-5; 13 bases align to TRBD2. Trimming removed 3 bases from V and 7 bases from J; junction bases left unmatched: 14. Germline V gene lookup returns CDR1 MDHEN and CDR2 SYDVKM. The CDR3 sequence is 18 residues long. CDR3 amino acids: CASSFSTSGRALIGTQYF. DNA of the CDR3: TGTGCCAGCAGTTTTTCTACTAGCGGGAGGGCCCTCATAGGGACCCAGTACTTC. Drawing the rest from reference TRBV28 and TRBJ2-5, the complete variable domain is DVKVTQSSRYLVKRTGEKVFLECVQDMDHENMFWYRQDPGLGLRLIYFSYDVKMKEKGDIPEGYSVSREKKERFSLILESASTNQTSMYLCASSFSTSGRALIGTQYFGPGTRLLVL.

In this sample, this clone turned up a few times. This chain connects TRBV30 to TRBJ2-5; 11 nucleotides agree with TRBD2. Trimming cost V 5 bases and J 7 bases; bases outside gene matches: 9. Per the germline V gene, CDR1 is GTSNPN and CDR2 is SVGIG (reference sequence). The CDR3 is 14 amino acids. CDR3 sequence (DNA): TGTGCCTGGGGGACTAGCGGAGGGTCGGGGACCCAGTACTTC. It yields the protein CAWGTSGGSGTQYF.

On this clone itself: Germline and junction disagree at one end, which may indicate a read error. The chain carries TRBV20-1 and TRBJ2-1, with 10 bases matching TRBD2. Looked up from germline, CDR1 is DFQATT and CDR2 is SNEGSKA (reference sequence). This CDR3 is built from 11 residues. CDR3 region: CSARKREGHVF. The DNA of the CDR3 is TGCAGTGCTAGAAAGCGGGAGGGCCACGTCTTC.

The V call is TRBV30, the J call TRBJ2-1, with 16 bases fitting TRBD2. J lost 5 bases, V lost 3 bases, and 10 bases had no gene match. CDR1 GTSNPN and CDR2 SVGIG come from the germline V gene (reference sequence). CDR3 length: 18 residues. The CDR3 DNA sequence: TGTGCCTGGAGGGATCCCCCGGGACTAGCGGGAGGGAACAATGAGCAGTTCTTC. Its protein is CAWRDPPGLAGGNNEQFF.

The chain links TRBV20-1 to TRBJ1-1; TRBD1 matches 8 bases. V shed 2 bases, J shed 11 bases, and the junction held 4 bases outside the gene matches. The CDR3 has 11 amino acids. The germline V gene encodes CDR1 DFQATT and CDR2 SNEGSKA (reference sequence). The CDR3 nucleotides read TGCAGTGCTAGAATTCAGGGGGCGGCTTTCTTT. It encodes CSARIQGAAFF.